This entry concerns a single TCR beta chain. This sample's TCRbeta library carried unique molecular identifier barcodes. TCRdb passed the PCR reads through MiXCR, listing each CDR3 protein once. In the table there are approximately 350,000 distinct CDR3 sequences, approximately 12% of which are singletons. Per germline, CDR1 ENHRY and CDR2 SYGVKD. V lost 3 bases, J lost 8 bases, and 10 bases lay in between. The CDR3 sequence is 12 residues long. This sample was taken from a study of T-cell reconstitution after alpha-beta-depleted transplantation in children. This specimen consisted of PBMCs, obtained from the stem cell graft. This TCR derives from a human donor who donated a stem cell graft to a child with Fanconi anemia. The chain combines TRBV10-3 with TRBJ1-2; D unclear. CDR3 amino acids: CAISEGQRGYTF. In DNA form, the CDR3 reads TGTGCCATCAGTGAAGGGCAGCGGGGCTACACCTTC.